This T cell receptor beta chain came from a study of blood T cell repertoires in COVID-19. The Seattle patients, enrolled during active infection, were followed longitudinally. Under the authors' procedure: Reference gene primer amplification yielded estimated nucleated cell counts. Produced via immunoSEQ multiplex PCR; TCRdb's table is partial and in-frame only. The DNA was the basis for D and trimming; V, J and clone size are from that table. The sample has fewer than 700,000 clones, about 88% seen once. V was cut by 0 bases and J by 1 base, with 12 bases left in between. Germline assignment: CDR1 SGHRS and CDR2 YFSETQ. CDR3 length: 16 residues.

Sequencing used peripheral blood. This TCR derives from a woman between 45 and 65 years old with COVID-19, enrolled during active disease. V and J are TRBV5-1 and TRBJ2-3; tentative D call: TRBD1 (6 bases). DNA of the CDR3: TGCGCCAGCAGCTTGGGGTCATCAGGGGGCACAGATACGCAGTATTTT. It codes for CASSLGSSGGTDTQYF.